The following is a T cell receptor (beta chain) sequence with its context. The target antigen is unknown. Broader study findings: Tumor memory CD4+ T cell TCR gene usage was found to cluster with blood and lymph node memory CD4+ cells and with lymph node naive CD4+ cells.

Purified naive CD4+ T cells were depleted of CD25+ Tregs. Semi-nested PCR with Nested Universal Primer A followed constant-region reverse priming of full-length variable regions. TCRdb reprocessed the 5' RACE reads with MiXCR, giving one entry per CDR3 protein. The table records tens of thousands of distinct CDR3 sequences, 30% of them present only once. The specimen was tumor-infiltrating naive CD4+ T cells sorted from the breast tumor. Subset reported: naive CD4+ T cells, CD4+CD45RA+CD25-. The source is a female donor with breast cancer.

CDR3 sequence: CASSLARRTPSTDTQYF. DNA for the CDR3: TGCGCCAGCAGCTTGGCCAGGCGGACCCCTAGCACAGATACGCAGTATTTT. This chain uses TRBV5-1 with TRBJ2-3; no reliable D call. Germline values: CDR1 SGHRS, CDR2 YFSETQ. V was clipped by 0 bases and J by 0 bases, with 14 bases between them. This CDR3 is 17 amino acids long.